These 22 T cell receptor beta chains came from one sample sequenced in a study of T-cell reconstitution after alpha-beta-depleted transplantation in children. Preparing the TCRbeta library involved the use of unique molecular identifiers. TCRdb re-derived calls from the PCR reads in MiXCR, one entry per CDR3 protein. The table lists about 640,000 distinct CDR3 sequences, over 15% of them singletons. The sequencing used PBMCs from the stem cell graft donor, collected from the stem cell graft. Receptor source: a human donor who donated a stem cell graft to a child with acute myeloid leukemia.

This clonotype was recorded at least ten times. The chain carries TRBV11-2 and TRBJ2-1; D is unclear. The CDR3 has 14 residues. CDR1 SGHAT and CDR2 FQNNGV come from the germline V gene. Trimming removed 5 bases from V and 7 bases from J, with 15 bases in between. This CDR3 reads CASSPSWGRNEQFF. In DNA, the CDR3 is TGTGCCAGCAGCCCTAGTTGGGGTAGGAATGAGCAGTTCTTC. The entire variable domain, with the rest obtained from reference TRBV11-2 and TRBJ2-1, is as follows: EAGVAQSPRYKIIEKRQSVAFWCNPISGHATLYWYQQILGQGPKLLIQFQNNGVVDDSQLPKDRFSAERLKGVDSTLKIQPAKLEDSAVYLCASSPSWGRNEQFFGPGTRLTVL.

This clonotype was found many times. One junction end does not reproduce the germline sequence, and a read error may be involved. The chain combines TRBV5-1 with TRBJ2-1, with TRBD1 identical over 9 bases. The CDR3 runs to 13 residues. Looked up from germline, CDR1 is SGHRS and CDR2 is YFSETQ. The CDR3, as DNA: TGTGCCAGCAGTTTGGGGACAGGGAATGAGCAGTTCTTC. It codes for CASSLGTGNEQFF. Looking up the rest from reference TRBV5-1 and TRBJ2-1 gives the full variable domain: KAGVTQTPRYLIKTRGQQVTLSCSPISGHRSVSWYQQTPGQGLQFLFEYFSETQRNKGNFPGRFSGRQFSNSRSEMNVSTLELGDSALYLCASSLGTGNEQFFGPGTRLTVL.

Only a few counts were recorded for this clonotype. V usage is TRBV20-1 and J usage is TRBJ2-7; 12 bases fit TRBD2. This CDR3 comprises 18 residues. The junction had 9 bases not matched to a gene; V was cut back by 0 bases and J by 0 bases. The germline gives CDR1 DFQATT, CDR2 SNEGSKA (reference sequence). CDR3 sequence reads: CSARDLRGLAGPSYEQYF. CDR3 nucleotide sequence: TGCAGTGCTAGAGATCTCAGGGGACTAGCGGGTCCCTCCTACGAGCAGTACTTC.

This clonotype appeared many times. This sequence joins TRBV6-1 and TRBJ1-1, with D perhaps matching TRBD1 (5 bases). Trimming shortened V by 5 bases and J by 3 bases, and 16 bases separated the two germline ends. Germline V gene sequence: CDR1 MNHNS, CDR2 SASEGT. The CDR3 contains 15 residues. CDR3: CASSKKGTIDTEAFF. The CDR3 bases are TGTGCCAGCAGTAAAAAAGGGACGATCGACACTGAAGCTTTCTTT.

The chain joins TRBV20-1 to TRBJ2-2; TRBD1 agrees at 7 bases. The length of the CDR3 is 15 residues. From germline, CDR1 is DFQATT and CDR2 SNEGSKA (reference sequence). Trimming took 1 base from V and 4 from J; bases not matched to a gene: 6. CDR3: CSARGWDRVTGELFF. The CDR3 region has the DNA TGCAGTGCTAGAGGTTGGGACAGAGTCACCGGGGAGCTGTTTTTT.

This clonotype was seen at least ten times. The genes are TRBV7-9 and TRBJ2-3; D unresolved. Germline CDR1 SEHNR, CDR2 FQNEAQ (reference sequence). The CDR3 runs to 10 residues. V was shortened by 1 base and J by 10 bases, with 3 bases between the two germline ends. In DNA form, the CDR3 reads TGTGCCAGCAGCTTAGGGCCGCAGTATTTT. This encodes CASSLGPQYF.

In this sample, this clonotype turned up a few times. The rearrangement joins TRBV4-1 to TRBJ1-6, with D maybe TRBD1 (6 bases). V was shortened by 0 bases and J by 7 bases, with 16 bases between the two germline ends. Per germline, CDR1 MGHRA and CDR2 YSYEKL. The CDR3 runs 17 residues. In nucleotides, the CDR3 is TGCGCCAGCAGCCAAGATTCAGGGGTCCAGTGGAATTCACCCCTCCACTTT. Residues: CASSQDSGVQWNSPLHF.

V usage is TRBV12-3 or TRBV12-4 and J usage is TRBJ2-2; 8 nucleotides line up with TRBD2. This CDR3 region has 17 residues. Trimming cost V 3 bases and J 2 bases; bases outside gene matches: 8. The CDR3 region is CASSLPAGALNTGELFF. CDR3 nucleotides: TGTGCCAGCAGTTTGCCAGCGGGGGCCCTTAACACCGGGGAGCTGTTTTTT.

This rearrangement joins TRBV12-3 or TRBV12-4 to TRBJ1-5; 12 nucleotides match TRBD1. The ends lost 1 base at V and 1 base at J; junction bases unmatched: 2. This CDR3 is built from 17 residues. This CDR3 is CASSLGDRGRSNQPQHF. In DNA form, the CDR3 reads TGTGCCAGCAGTTTAGGGGACAGGGGGCGAAGCAATCAGCCCCAGCATTTT.

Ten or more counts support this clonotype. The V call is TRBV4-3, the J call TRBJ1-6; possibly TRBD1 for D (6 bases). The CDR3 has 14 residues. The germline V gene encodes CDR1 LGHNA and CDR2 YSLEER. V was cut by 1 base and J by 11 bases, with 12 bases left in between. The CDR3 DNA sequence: TGCGCCAGCAGCCAAGCCCAGGGGACCGCACCCCTCCACTTT. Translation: CASSQAQGTAPLHF.

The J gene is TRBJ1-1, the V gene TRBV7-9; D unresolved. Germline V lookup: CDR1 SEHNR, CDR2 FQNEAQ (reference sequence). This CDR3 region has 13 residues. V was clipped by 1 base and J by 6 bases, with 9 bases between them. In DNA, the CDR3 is TGTGCCAGCAGCTTAGTGTCCAGCCCTGAAGCTTTCTTT. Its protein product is CASSLVSSPEAFF.

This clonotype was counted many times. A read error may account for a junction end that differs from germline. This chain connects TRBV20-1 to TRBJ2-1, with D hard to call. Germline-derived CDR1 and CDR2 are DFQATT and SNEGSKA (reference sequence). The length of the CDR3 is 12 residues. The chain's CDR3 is CSARVTGFLKVF. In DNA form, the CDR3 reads TGCAGTGCTAGAGTTACCGGGTTCCTTAAAGTCTTC.

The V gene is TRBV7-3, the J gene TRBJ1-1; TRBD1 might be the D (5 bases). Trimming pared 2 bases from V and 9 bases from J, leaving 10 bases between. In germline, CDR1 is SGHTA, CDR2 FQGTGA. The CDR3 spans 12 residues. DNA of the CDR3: TGTGCCAGCAGCTTAGGGGCAGAGAAAGCTTTCTTT. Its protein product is CASSLGAEKAFF. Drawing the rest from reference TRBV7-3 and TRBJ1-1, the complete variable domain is GAGVSQTPSNKVTEKGKYVELRCDPISGHTALYWYRQSLGQGPEFLIYFQGTGAADDSGLPNDRFFAVRPEGSVSTLKIQRTERGDSAVYLCASSLGAEKAFFGQGTRLTVV.

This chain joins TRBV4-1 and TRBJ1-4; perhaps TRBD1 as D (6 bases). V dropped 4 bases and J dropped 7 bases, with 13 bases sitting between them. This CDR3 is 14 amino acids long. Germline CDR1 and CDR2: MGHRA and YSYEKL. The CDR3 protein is CASSLGDRTEKLFF. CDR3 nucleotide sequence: TGCGCCAGCAGCCTTGGAGACAGGACTGAAAAACTGTTTTTT.

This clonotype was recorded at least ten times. The CDR3 is CASSPGGGNQPQHF. Written as DNA, the CDR3 is TGTGCCAGCAGCCCGGGAGGTGGCAATCAGCCCCAGCATTTT. V is TRBV9 and J is TRBJ1-5, with D unclear. V was pared by 4 bases and J by 2 bases, with 10 bases between. The CDR3 is made up of 14 amino acids. CDR1 is SGDLS, CDR2 YYNGEE, per germline. Drawing the rest from reference TRBV9 and TRBJ1-5, the complete variable domain is DSGVTQTPKHLITATGQRVTLRCSPRSGDLSVYWYQQSLDQGLQFLIQYYNGEERAKGNILERFSAQQFPDLHSELNLSSLELGDSALYFCASSPGGGNQPQHFGDGTRLSIL.

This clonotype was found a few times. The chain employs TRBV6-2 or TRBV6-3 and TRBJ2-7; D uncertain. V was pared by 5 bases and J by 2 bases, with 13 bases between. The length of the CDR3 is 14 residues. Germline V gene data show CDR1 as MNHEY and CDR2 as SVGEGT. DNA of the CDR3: TGTGCCAGCAGTCGGCAGACACTTCCCTACGAGCAGTACTTC. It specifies CASSRQTLPYEQYF.

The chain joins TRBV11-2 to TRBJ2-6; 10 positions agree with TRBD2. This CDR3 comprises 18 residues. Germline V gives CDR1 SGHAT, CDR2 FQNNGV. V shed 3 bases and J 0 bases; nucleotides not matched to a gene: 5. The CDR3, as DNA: TGTGCCAGCAGCTTCACTAGCGGGGTTTACTCTGGGGCCAACGTCCTGACTTTC. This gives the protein CASSFTSGVYSGANVLTF. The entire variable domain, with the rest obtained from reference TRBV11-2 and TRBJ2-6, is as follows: EAGVAQSPRYKIIEKRQSVAFWCNPISGHATLYWYQQILGQGPKLLIQFQNNGVVDDSQLPKDRFSAERLKGVDSTLKIQPAKLEDSAVYLCASSFTSGVYSGANVLTFGAGSRLTVL.

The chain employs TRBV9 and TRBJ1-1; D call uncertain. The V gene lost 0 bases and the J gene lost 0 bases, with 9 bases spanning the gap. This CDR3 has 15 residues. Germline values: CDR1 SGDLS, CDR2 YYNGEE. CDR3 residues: CASSVVPEMNTEAFF. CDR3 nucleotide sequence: TGTGCCAGCAGCGTAGTTCCGGAGATGAACACTGAAGCTTTCTTT.

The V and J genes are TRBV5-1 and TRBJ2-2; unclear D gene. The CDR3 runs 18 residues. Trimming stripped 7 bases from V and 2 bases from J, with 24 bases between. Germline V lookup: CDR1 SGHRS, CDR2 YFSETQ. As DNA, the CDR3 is TGCGCCAGCCGCATGGCCATTACAACACCGATTAACACCGGGGAGCTGTTTTTT. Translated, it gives CASRMAITTPINTGELFF.

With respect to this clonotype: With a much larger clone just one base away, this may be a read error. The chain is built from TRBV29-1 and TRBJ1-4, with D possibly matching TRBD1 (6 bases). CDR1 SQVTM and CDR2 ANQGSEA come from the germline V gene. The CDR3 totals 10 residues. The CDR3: CEGGNEKLFF. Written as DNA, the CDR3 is TGCGAGGGGGGAAATGAAAAACTGTTTTTT.

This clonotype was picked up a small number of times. CDR3 loop: CASSVMTGHSLYEQYF. The CDR3 coding sequence is TGTGCCAGCAGTGTAATGACCGGACATTCTCTGTACGAGCAGTACTTC. V is TRBV12-3 or TRBV12-4 and J is TRBJ2-7, with a tentative D call TRBD1 (5 bases). V lost 5 bases and J lost 4, with 21 bases in between. The CDR3 totals 16 residues.

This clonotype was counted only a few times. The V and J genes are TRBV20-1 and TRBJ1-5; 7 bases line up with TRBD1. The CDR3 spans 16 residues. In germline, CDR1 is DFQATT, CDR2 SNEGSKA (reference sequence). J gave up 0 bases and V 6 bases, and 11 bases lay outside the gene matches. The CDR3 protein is CSARGQDVYSNQPQHF. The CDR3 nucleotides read TGCAGTGCCCGAGGACAGGACGTATATAGCAATCAGCCCCAGCATTTT.